This TCR beta chain appears in the sequencing data of a study of cytomegalovirus exposure and HLA in healthy donors. Study-wide findings and caveats: Most observed TCR sequences were rare, whereas some public TCRs were detected in many donors. High specificity and sensitivity for cytomegalovirus status were reported for the classifier. First-cohort TCR clusters tended to co-occur in the approximately 110 validation repertoires, a later analysis found. In vitro, a few CMV-associated chains proved specific for CMV antigens.

Sequenced by immunoSEQ multiplex PCR; TCRdb stores in-frame clones only, minus some. The sample yields 250,000 to 300,000 clones, 90% seen once. About this clone itself: What it binds is not known.

V lost 6 bases and J lost 3, with 17 bases in between. This CDR3 has 15 residues. Germline lookup yields CDR1 MDHEN and CDR2 SYDVKM. The material sequenced was PBMCs. This chain uses TRBV28 with TRBJ1-1; the D gene is possibly TRBD1 (6 bases). This receptor was identified in a woman in her late teens or twenties in good health and CMV-seronegative. This chain's CDR3 is CASSPDSVSHTEAFF. CDR3 nucleotides: TGTGCCAGCAGCCCGGACAGTGTATCCCACACTGAAGCTTTCTTT.